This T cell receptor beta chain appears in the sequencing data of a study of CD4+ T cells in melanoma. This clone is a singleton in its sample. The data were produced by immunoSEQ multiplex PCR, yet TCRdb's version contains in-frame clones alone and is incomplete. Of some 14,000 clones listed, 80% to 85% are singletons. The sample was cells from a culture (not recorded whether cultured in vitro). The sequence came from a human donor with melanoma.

Here the CDR3 reads CASSYRIVAPHQPQHF. CDR3 nucleotide sequence: TGTGCCAGCAGTTACCGGATAGTAGCTCCTCATCAGCCCCAGCATTTT. This chain joins TRBV6-5 and TRBJ1-5; D not resolved. Trimming cost V 2 bases and J 5 bases, with 16 bases left between them. From germline, CDR1 is MNHEY and CDR2 SVGAGI. The CDR3 has 16 amino acids.